This T cell receptor (beta chain) was identified in a study of shared clonotypes between healthy human individuals. Study at large: The study used three CD4 naive, three CD4 memory, two CD8 naive and one CD8 memory plate per donor. General study findings and limits: Only blood was sampled, and tissue TCR repertoires likely differ from blood ones. Sequencing depth was predicted to influence how clonotypes are shared among donors.

The CDR3 consists of 18 residues. The V segment lost 1 base and the J segment 3 bases; nucleotides outside the gene matches: 10. The V gene's germline CDR1 is SGHAT and CDR2 FQNNGV. In the authors' methods: Without quality scores, immunoSEQ junctional reads could not be filtered like full-length reads. Clones were read by immunoSEQ multiplex PCR, and TCRdb kept only the in-frame ones, dropping some. The DNA gave D and trimming, while V, J and clone size come from that table. The sample comprises approximately 1,500,000 clones, 95% to 99% of which are singletons, and around 0.47% rests with the top ten. About this clone: Antigen unknown.

The TCR sequence derives from a man younger than 45 in good health. The V call is TRBV11-2, the J call TRBJ2-5, with 11 bases aligning to TRBD2. The sequenced material came from naive CD4+ T cells sorted from blood. Subset denoted: CD45RA+ positively selected. CDR3 sequence reads: CASSLVVSGRGIEETQYF. The CDR3 DNA is TGTGCCAGCAGCTTAGTGGTTAGCGGGAGGGGAATTGAAGAGACCCAGTACTTC.